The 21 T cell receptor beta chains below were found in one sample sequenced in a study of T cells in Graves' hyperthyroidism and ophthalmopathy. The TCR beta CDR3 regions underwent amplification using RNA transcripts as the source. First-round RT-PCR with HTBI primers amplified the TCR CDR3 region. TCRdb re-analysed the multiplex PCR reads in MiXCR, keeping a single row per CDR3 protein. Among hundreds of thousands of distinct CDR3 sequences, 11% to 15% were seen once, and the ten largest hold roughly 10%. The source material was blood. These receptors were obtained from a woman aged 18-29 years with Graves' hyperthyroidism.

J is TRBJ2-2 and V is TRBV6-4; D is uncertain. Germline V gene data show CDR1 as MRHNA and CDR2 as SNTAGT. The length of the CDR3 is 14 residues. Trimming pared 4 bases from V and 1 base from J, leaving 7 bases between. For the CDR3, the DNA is TGTGCCAGCAGTGTAGGAATGAACACCGGGGAGCTGTTTTTT. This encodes CASSVGMNTGELFF.

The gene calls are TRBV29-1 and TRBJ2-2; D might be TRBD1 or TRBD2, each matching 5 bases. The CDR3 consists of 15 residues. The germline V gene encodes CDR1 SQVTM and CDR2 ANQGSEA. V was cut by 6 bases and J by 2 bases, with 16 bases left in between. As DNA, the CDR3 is TGCAGCGTCCGACCCGGGGACCGAAACACCGGGGAGCTGTTTTTT. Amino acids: CSVRPGDRNTGELFF.

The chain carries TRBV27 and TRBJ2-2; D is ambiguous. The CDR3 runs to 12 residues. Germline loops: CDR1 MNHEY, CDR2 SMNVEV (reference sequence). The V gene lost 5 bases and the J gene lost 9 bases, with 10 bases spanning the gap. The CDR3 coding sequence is TGTGCCAGCAGTCCGAGGTTGCGGGAGCTGTTTTTT. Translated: CASSPRLRELFF.

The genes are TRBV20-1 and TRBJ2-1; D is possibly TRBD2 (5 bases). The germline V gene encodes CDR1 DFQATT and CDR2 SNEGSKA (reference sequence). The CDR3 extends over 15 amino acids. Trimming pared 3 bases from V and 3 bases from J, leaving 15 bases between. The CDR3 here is CSASGASSDYNEQFF. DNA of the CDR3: TGCAGTGCTAGCGGAGCTAGCTCGGACTACAATGAGCAGTTCTTC.

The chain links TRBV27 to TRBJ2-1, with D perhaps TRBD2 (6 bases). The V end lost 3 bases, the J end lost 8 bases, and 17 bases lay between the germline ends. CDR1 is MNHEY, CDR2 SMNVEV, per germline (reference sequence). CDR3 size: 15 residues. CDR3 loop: CASSLTSLSGDEQFF. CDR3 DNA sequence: TGTGCCAGCAGTTTGACTAGTCTATCAGGCGATGAGCAGTTCTTC.

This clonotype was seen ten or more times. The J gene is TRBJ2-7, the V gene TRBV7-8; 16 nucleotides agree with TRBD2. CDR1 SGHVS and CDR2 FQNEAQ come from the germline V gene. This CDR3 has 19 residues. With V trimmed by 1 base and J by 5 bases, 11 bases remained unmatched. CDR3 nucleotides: TGTGCCAGCAGCTTAGTTCTGGGACTAGCGGGAGGGCCTCCCCACGAGCAGTACTTC. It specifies CASSLVLGLAGGPPHEQYF.

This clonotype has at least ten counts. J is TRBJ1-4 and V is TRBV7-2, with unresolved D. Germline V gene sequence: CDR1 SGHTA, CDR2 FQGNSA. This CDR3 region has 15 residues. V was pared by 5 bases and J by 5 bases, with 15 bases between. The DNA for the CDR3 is TGTGCCAGCAGCCACCAATTTTCGTCAAATGAAAAACTGTTTTTT. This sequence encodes CASSHQFSSNEKLFF. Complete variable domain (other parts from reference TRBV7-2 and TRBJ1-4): GAGVSQSPSNKVTEKGKDVELRCDPISGHTALYWYRQSLGQGLEFLIYFQGNSAPDKSGLPSDRFSAERTGGSVSTLTIQRTQQEDSAVYLCASSHQFSSNEKLFFGSGTQLSVL.

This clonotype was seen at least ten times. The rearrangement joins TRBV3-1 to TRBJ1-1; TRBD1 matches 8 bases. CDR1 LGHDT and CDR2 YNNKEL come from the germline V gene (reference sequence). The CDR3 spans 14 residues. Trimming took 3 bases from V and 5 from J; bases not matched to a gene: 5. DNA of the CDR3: TGTGCCAGCAGCCACGGGACAGGTGTTACTGAAGCTTTCTTT. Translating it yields CASSHGTGVTEAFF.

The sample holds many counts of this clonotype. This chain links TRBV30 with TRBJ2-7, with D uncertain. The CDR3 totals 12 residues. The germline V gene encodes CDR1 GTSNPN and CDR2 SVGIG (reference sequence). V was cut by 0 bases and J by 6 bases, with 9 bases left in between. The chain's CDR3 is CAWSVLSAEQYF. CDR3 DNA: TGTGCCTGGAGTGTACTAAGCGCCGAGCAGTACTTC.

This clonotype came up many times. DNA for the CDR3: TGTGCCAGCAGTTTAACCCCGGGGGTACGGCCCCAGCATTTT. This sequence encodes CASSLTPGVRPQHF. The chain couples TRBV28 to TRBJ1-5, with a tentative D call TRBD1 (5 bases). Germline values: CDR1 MDHEN, CDR2 SYDVKM. The CDR3 extends over 14 amino acids. V was cut by 2 bases and J by 9 bases, with 14 bases left in between.

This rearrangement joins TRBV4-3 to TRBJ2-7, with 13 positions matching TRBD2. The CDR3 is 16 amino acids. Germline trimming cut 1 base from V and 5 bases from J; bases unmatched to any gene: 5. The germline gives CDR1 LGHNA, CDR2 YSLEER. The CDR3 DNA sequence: TGCGCCAGCAGCCAAGGTACTAGCGGGAGGGCCAACGAGCAGTACTTC. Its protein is CASSQGTSGRANEQYF.

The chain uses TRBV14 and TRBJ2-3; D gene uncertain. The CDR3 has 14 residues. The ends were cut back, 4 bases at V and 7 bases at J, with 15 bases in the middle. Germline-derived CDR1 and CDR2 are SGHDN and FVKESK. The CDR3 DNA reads TGTGCCAGCAGCCCCTCGAGCCTCTGGTATACGCAGTATTTT. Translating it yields CASSPSSLWYTQYF.

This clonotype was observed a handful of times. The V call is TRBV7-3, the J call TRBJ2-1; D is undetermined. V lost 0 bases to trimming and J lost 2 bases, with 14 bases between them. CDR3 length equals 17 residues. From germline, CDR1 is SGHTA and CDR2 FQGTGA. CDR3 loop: CASSLTPGAPTYNEQFF. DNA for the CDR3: TGTGCCAGCAGCTTAACCCCTGGAGCCCCGACCTACAATGAGCAGTTCTTC.

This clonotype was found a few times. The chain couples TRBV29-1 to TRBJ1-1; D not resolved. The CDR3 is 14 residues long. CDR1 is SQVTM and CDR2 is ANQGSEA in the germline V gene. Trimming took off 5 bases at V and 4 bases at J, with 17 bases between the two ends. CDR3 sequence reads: CSVSTALRGTEAFF. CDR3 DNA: TGCAGCGTTTCCACGGCCCTGCGGGGCACTGAAGCTTTCTTT.

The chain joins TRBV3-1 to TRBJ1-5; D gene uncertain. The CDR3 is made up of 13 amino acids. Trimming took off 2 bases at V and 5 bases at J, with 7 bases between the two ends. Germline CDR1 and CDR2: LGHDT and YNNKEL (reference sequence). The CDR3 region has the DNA TGTGCCAGCAGCCAAAGGACCGATCAGCCCCAGCATTTT. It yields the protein CASSQRTDQPQHF.

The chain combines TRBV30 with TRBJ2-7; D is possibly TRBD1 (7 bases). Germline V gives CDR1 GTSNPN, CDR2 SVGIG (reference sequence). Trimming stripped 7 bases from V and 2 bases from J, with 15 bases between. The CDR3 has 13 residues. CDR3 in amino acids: CASARGDTYEQYF. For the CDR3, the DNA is TGTGCCTCGGCCAGGGGGGACACCTACGAGCAGTACTTC.

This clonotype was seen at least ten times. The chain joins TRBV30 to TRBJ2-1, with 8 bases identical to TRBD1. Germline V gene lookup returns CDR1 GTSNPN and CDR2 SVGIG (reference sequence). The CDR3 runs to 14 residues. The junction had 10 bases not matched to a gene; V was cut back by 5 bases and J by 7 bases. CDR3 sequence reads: CAWAPGTGVNEQFF. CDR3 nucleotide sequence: TGTGCCTGGGCTCCAGGGACAGGTGTTAATGAGCAGTTCTTC.

The CDR3 DNA reads TGTGCCAGCAGTTACACGACGGTTTCCTACGAGCAGTACTTC. It specifies CASSYTTVSYEQYF. The V and J genes are TRBV6-5 and TRBJ2-7, with D hard to call. The CDR3 spans 14 residues. Trimming pared 2 bases from V and 1 base from J, leaving 9 bases between. Germline lookup yields CDR1 MNHEY and CDR2 SVGAGI.

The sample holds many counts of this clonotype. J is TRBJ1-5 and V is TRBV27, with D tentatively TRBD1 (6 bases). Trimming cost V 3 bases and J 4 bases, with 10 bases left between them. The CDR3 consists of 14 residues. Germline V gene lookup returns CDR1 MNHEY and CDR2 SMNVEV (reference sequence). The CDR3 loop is CASSFSGANQPQHF. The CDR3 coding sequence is TGTGCCAGCAGTTTCTCGGGGGCGAATCAGCCCCAGCATTTT.

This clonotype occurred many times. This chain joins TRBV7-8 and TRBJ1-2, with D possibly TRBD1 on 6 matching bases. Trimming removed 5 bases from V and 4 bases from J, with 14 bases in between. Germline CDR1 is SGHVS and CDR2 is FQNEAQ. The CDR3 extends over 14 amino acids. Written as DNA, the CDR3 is TGTGCCAGCAGCCCGGACAGCCACGTCTATGGCTACACCTTC. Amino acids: CASSPDSHVYGYTF.

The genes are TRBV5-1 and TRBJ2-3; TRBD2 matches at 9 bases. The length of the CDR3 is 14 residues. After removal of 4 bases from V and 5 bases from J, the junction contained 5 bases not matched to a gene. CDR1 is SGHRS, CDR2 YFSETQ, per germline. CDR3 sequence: CASSGLAGEDTQYF. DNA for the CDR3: TGCGCCAGCAGCGGCTTAGCGGGAGAAGATACGCAGTATTTT.